Shown below are 20 T cell receptor beta chains from a single sample sequenced in a study of cytomegalovirus exposure and HLA in healthy donors. In the PCR, 60 Vbeta and 13 Jbeta primers were used. Using immunoSEQ multiplex PCR, the repertoire was profiled, and TCRdb retains in-frame clones only, with some absent. Across tens of thousands of clones, the top ten clones capture 6.5% to 8% of the sample. Sequences were obtained from PBMCs. These receptors all come from a middle-aged woman in good health and CMV-seronegative.

The chain links TRBV30 to TRBJ1-6, with D tentatively TRBD1 (5 bases). Germline lookup yields CDR1 GTSNPN and CDR2 SVGIG (reference sequence). The V gene lost 0 bases and the J gene lost 6 bases, with 9 bases spanning the gap. The CDR3 consists of 14 residues. CDR3 sequence reads: CAWSVRGINSPLHF. CDR3 in DNA: TGTGCCTGGAGTGTCCGGGGGATTAATTCACCCCTCCACTTT. The entire variable domain, with the rest obtained from reference TRBV30 and TRBJ1-6, is as follows: SQTIHQWPATLVQPVGSPLSLECTVEGTSNPNLYWYRQAAGRGLQLLFYSVGIGQISSEVPQNLSASRPQDRQFILSSKKLLLSDSGFYLCAWSVRGINSPLHFGNGTRLTVT.

V is TRBV10-1 and J is TRBJ1-1; weak D call: TRBD1 (5 bases). Deletions cut 5 bases from V and 1 base from J, with 11 bases between. Germline lookup yields CDR1 WNHNN and CDR2 SYGVQD (reference sequence). This CDR3 region has 14 residues. The DNA of the CDR3 is TGCGCCAGCAGTAGGGGATCGGGGAACACTGAAGCTTTCTTT. This codes for CASSRGSGNTEAFF.

In the case of this clone: A read error may produce the germline difference seen at one junction end. This sample includes further DNA sequences coding for the same CDR3. The V gene is TRBV5-5, the J gene TRBJ1-6; TRBD1 matches at 7 bases. Germline V gene lookup returns CDR1 SGHKS and CDR2 YYEKEE (reference sequence). This CDR3 has 14 amino acids. CDR3 amino acids: CASSSGQDNLPLHF. The CDR3 nucleotides read TGTGCCAGCAGCTCCGGACAGGATAACCTACCCCTACACTTT.

The gene calls are TRBV11-3 and TRBJ2-7; D is possibly TRBD1 (5 bases). The CDR3 length is 14 residues. Trimming cost V 1 base and J 4 bases, with 11 bases left between them. The germline CDR1 and CDR2 sequences are SGHNT and YENEEA. CDR3 sequence: CASSLGPREYEQYF. The CDR3 DNA follows: TGTGCCAGCAGCTTAGGCCCCAGGGAATACGAGCAGTACTTC.

This chain uses TRBV19 with TRBJ1-1, with a tentative D call TRBD1 (5 bases). Trimming removed 5 bases at V and 7 bases at J, with 14 bases between. The CDR3 extends over 13 amino acids. From germline, CDR1 is LNHDA and CDR2 SQIVND (reference sequence). CDR3 coding DNA: TGTGCCAGTAGTCGCGCAGGGCAAGATGAAGCTTTCTTT. Amino acids: CASSRAGQDEAFF. The whole variable domain, filled in from reference TRBV19 and TRBJ1-1, reads DGGITQSPKYLFRKEGQNVTLSCEQNLNHDAMYWYRQDPGQGLRLIYYSQIVNDFQKGDIAEGYSVSREKKESFPLTVTSAQKNPTAFYLCASSRAGQDEAFFGQGTRLTVV.

The V gene is TRBV28, the J gene TRBJ2-5; 8 bases are shared with TRBD1. The CDR3 runs 14 residues. V trimming: 6 bases; J trimming: 1 base; junction bases outside the gene matches: 4. The germline V gene has CDR1 MDHEN and CDR2 SYDVKM. CDR3 amino acids: CASRITGGQETQYF. CDR3 DNA sequence: TGTGCCAGCAGAATTACAGGGGGCCAAGAGACCCAGTACTTC.

This rearrangement joins TRBV19 to TRBJ1-2; 8 bases agree with TRBD1. V dropped 6 bases and J dropped 2; count of bases not matched to a gene: 11. The CDR3 covers 16 residues. Per the germline V gene, CDR1 is LNHDA and CDR2 is SQIVND (reference sequence). For the CDR3, the DNA is TGTGCCAGTAGCCGACCGACAGGGGCGGGCAACTATGGCTACACCTTC. It is translated as CASSRPTGAGNYGYTF.

The chain joins TRBV6-5 to TRBJ2-1, with 8 bases that match TRBD2. CDR1 and CDR2 from the germline V gene are MNHEY and SVGAGI. The CDR3 loop spans 14 amino acids. J was trimmed by 1 base and V by 6 bases; bases with no gene match: 2. The CDR3 loop reads CASRSSGSYNEQFF. CDR3 bases: TGTGCCAGCAGGTCTAGCGGGTCCTACAATGAGCAGTTCTTC.

This chain links TRBV18 with TRBJ1-2, with 9 bases lining up with TRBD1. The V and J ends lost 2 bases and 4 bases, in that order; junction bases with no gene match: 2. The length of the CDR3 is 14 residues. In germline, CDR1 is KGHSH, CDR2 LQKENI. The chain's CDR3 is CASSPGTGSYGYTF. CDR3 sequence (DNA): TGTGCCAGCTCACCAGGGACAGGGTCCTATGGCTACACCTTC.

This chain links TRBV28 with TRBJ1-6; 11 positions agree with TRBD1. Germline loops: CDR1 MDHEN, CDR2 SYDVKM. This CDR3 spans 15 amino acids. The trim removed 5 bases at V and 10 bases at J, leaving 7 bases unmatched. The CDR3 reads CASSPAGTGGSPLHF. The CDR3 DNA reads as TGTGCCAGCAGTCCCGCCGGGACAGGGGGGTCACCCCTCCACTTT.

The chain carries TRBV7-2 and TRBJ2-7; no clear D. This CDR3 has 13 residues. Trimming took 3 bases from V and 1 from J, leaving 7 bases between them. Germline V lookup: CDR1 SGHTA, CDR2 FQGNSA. CDR3 bases: TGTGCCAGCAGCTTGGCCCTTTCCTACGAGCAGTACTTC. This translates into CASSLALSYEQYF. Variable domain in full (rest from reference TRBV7-2 and TRBJ2-7): GAGVSQSPSNKVTEKGKDVELRCDPISGHTALYWYRQSLGQGLEFLIYFQGNSAPDKSGLPSDRFSAERTGGSVSTLTIQRTQQEDSAVYLCASSLALSYEQYFGPGTRLTVT.

The chain links TRBV6-5 to TRBJ1-1; TRBD1 matches 9 bases. This CDR3 is 14 amino acids long. Germline V gene data show CDR1 as MNHEY and CDR2 as SVGAGI. With 4 bases clipped from V and 6 bases from J, the junction kept 6 bases outside the gene matches. CDR3 protein: CASSFRDRAAEAFF. The CDR3 region has the DNA TGTGCCAGCAGTTTCCGGGACAGGGCGGCTGAAGCTTTCTTT.

CDR3 residues: CASSVAGGSYEQYF. The CDR3 DNA reads as TGTGCCAGCTCCGTGGCAGGGGGCTCCTACGAGCAGTACTTC. V and J are TRBV28 and TRBJ2-7; TRBD1 aligns across 7 bases. The CDR3 covers 14 residues. The ends lost 8 bases at V and 0 bases at J; junction bases unmatched: 7. Germline-derived CDR1 and CDR2 are MDHEN and SYDVKM.

The chain combines TRBV7-6 with TRBJ2-1, with 7 bases matching TRBD2. The CDR3 loop spans 16 amino acids. J was trimmed by 2 bases and V by 5 bases; bases with no gene match: 9. Looked up from germline, CDR1 is SGHVS and CDR2 is FNYEAQ. The CDR3, as DNA: TGTGCCAGCAGCATAACCCTCGGGACTACCTACAATGAGCAGTTCTTC. Residues: CASSITLGTTYNEQFF. The entire variable domain, with the rest obtained from reference TRBV7-6 and TRBJ2-1, is as follows: GAGVSQSPRYKVTKRGQDVALRCDPISGHVSLYWYRQALGQGPEFLTYFNYEAQQDKSGLPNDRFSAERPEGSISTLTIQRTEQRDSAMYRCASSITLGTTYNEQFFGPGTRLTVL.

The J gene is TRBJ1-6, the V gene TRBV19; D may be TRBD1 (6 bases). In germline, CDR1 is LNHDA, CDR2 SQIVND (reference sequence). V lost 2 bases and J lost 10, with 15 bases in between. This CDR3 is 15 amino acids long. The CDR3 nucleotides are TGTGCCAGTAGTATAAACTTCGGGCAGGGGTCACCCCTCCACTTT. It codes for CASSINFGQGSPLHF.

The chain employs TRBV28 and TRBJ2-7; tentative D call: TRBD1 (6 bases). In germline, CDR1 is MDHEN, CDR2 SYDVKM. This CDR3 is 14 amino acids long. Trimming removed 4 bases from V and 2 bases from J, with 12 bases in between. The CDR3 is CASSSPGQPYEQYF. The CDR3 DNA sequence: TGTGCCAGCAGTTCGCCAGGACAGCCCTACGAGCAGTACTTC.

The chain recombines TRBV27 with TRBJ1-5; D perhaps matches TRBD1 (6 bases). The CDR3 length is 16 residues. Trimming left V 6 bases short and J 1 base short, with 16 bases between. Germline V gene data show CDR1 as MNHEY and CDR2 as SMNVEV (reference sequence). The CDR3 nucleotides read TGTGCCAGCAGGCCTTTGTCAGGGGCCAGCAATCAGCCCCAGCATTTT. Residues: CASRPLSGASNQPQHF.

The chain uses TRBV4-2 and TRBJ2-7, with D unclear. CDR3 length: 15 residues. CDR1 is LGHNA, CDR2 YNFKEQ, per germline. V was clipped by 0 bases and J by 3 bases, with 12 bases between them. The CDR3 DNA reads TGTGCCAGCAGCCAAGATATTGCAGAACACTACGAGCAGTACTTC. Translation gives CASSQDIAEHYEQYF.

V is TRBV7-8 and J is TRBJ2-7, with TRBD1 identical over 7 bases. Per the germline V gene, CDR1 is SGHVS and CDR2 is FQNEAQ. CDR3 length: 13 residues. The V and J ends lost 3 bases and 6 bases, in that order; junction bases with no gene match: 5. CDR3 nucleotides: TGTGCCAGCAGCTTGGACAGGACCGGCGAGCAGTACTTC. Translating gives CASSLDRTGEQYF.

The V and J genes are TRBV18 and TRBJ1-2, with 12 bases fitting TRBD1. The CDR3 loop spans 19 amino acids. V lost 5 bases to trimming and J lost 0 bases; unmatched junction nucleotides: 13. Germline CDR1 is KGHSH and CDR2 is LQKENI. The CDR3 here is CASSSRDRGHNEANYGYTF. The DNA for the CDR3 is TGTGCCAGCTCATCAAGGGACAGGGGGCACAATGAGGCTAACTATGGCTACACCTTC.